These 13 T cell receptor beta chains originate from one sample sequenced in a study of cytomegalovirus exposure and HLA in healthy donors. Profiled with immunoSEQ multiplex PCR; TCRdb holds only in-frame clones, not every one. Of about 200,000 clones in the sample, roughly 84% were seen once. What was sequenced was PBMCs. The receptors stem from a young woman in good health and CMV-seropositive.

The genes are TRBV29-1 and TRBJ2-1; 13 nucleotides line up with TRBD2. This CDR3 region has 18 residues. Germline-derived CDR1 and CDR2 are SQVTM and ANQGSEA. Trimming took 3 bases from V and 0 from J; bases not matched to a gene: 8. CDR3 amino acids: CSVEGLAGLKISYNEQFF. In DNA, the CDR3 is TGCAGCGTTGAGGGACTAGCGGGGCTGAAAATCTCCTACAATGAGCAGTTCTTC.

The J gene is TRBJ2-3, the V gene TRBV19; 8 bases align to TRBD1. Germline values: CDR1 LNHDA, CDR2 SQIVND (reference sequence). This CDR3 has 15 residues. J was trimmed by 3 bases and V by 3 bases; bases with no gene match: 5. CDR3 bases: TGTGCCAGTAGTATCCGACAGGGGCTAACAGATACGCAGTATTTT. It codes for CASSIRQGLTDTQYF.

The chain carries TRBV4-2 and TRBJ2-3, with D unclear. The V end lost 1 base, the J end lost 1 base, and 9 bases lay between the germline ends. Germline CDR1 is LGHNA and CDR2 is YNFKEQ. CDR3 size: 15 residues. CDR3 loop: CASSQVMAGTDTQYF. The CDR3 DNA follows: TGTGCCAGCAGCCAAGTCATGGCCGGCACAGATACGCAGTATTTT.

The CDR3 DNA reads TGTGCCAGCAGCTTGGACTGGGACAGGGCCCGAGATGAGCAGTTCTTC. Its translation: CASSLDWDRARDEQFF. The rearrangement joins TRBV5-6 to TRBJ2-1; 9 bases line up with TRBD1. The V gene end was trimmed by 0 bases and the J gene end by 8 bases; junction bases not matched to a gene: 9. This CDR3 contains 16 residues. Germline loops: CDR1 SGHDT, CDR2 YYEEEE.

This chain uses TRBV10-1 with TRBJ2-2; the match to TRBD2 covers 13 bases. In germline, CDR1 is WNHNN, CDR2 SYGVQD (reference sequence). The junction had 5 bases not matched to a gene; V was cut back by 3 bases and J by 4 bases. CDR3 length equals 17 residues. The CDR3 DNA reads TGCGCCAGCAGTGATCCGGGACTAGCGGGACTCACCGGGGAGCTGTTTTTT. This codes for CASSDPGLAGLTGELFF.

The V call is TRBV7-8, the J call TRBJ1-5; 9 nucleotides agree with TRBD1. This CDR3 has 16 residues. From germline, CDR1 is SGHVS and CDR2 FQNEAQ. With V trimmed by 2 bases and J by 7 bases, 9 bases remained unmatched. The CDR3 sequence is CASSLSAGQGWQPQHF. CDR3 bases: TGTGCCAGCAGCTTAAGCGCGGGACAGGGCTGGCAGCCCCAGCATTTT.

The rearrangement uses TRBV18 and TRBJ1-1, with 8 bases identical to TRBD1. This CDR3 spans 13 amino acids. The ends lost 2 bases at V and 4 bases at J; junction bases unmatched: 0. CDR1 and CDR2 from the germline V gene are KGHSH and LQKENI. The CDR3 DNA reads TGTGCCAGCTCACCAGGACAGGGCACTGAAGCTTTCTTT. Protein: CASSPGQGTEAFF.

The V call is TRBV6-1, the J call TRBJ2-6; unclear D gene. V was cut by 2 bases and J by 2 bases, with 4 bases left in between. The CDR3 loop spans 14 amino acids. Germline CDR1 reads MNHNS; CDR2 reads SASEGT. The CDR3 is CASSELAGANVLTF. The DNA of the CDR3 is TGTGCCAGCAGTGAACTAGCTGGGGCCAACGTCCTGACTTTC.

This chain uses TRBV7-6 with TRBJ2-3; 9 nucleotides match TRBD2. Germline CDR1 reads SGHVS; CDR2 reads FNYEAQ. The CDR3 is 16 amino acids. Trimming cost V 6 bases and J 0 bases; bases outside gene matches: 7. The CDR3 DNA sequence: TGTGCCAGCAGATCAACTAGCGGGCCCAGCACAGATACGCAGTATTTT. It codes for CASRSTSGPSTDTQYF.

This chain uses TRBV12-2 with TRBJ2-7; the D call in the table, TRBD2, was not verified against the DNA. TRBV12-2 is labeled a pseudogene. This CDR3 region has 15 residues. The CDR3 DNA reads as TGTGCAAGTCGTCGGACTAGCGGGAGTGTCGTCGAGCAGTACTTC. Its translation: CASRRTSGSVVEQYF.

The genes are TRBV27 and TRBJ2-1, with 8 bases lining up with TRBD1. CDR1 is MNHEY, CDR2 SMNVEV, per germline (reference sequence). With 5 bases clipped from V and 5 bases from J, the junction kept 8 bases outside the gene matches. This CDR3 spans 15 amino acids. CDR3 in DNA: TGTGCCAGCAGTAGGACAGGGTTTGTTAACAATGAGCAGTTCTTC. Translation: CASSRTGFVNNEQFF.

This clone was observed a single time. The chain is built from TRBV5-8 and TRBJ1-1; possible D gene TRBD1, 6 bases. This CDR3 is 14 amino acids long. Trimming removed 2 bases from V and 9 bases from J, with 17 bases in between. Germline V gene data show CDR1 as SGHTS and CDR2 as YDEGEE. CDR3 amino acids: CASSFFRQADKAFF. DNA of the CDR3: TGTGCCAGCAGCTTCTTCCGACAGGCTGATAAAGCTTTCTTT.

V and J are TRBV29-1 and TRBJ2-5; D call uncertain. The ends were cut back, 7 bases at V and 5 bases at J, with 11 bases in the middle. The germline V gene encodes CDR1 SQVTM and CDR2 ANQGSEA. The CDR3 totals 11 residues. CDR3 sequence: CSAAGIETQYF. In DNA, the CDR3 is TGCAGCGCCGCCGGTATTGAGACCCAGTACTTC.